This entry concerns a single T cell receptor beta chain. The antigen remains undetermined. V lost 5 bases and J 3 bases, leaving 10 bases between the germline ends. This CDR3 is built from 13 residues. The germline V gene has CDR1 SEHNR and CDR2 FQNEAQ (reference sequence). There were healthy Caucasian individuals from Russia, aged roughly 6 to 90, serving as donors. This entry belongs to a study of blood T cells in healthy people across ages. Overall study results and limits: The donors' CMV status was not determined, possibly confounding changes in expanded clonotypes. Estimated diversity, derived from one million T cells, was regarded as an underestimate. Because sorting was not performed, PBMCs prevented conclusive naive versus antigen-experienced comparison.

Together with a sample-barcoded 5' primer, a J-beta primer mix was included in a second PCR lasting roughly 7 to 11 cycles. TCRdb reanalysed the 5' RACE reads using MiXCR and keeps one entry per CDR3 protein. The sample yields about 1.1 million distinct CDR3 sequences, around two fifths seen once. V and J are TRBV7-9 and TRBJ1-2; D is ambiguous. Material: blood. The sequence came from a man between 18 and 35 years old in good health. The CDR3 reads CASSVEIDYGYTF. As DNA, the CDR3 is TGTGCCAGCAGCGTAGAGATCGACTATGGCTACACCTTC.